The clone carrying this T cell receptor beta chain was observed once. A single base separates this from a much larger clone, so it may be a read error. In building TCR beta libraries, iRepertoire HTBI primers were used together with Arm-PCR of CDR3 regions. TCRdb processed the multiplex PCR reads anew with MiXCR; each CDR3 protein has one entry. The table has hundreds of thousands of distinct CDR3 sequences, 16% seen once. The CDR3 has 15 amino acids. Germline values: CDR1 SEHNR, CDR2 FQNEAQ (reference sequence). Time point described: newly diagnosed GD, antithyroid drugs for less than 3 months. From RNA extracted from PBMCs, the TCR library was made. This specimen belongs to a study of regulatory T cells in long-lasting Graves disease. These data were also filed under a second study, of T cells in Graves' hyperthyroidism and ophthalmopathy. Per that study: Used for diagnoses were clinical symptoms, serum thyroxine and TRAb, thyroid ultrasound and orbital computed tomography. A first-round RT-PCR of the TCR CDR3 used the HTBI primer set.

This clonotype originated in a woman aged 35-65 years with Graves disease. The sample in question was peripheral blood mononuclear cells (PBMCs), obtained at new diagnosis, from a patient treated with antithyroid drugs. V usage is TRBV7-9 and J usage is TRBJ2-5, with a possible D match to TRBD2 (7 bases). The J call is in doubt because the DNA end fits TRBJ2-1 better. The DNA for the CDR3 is TGTGCCAGCAGTAGGGGGGGAGCGGACCAAGAGACCCAGTTCTTC. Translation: CASSRGGADQETQFF.